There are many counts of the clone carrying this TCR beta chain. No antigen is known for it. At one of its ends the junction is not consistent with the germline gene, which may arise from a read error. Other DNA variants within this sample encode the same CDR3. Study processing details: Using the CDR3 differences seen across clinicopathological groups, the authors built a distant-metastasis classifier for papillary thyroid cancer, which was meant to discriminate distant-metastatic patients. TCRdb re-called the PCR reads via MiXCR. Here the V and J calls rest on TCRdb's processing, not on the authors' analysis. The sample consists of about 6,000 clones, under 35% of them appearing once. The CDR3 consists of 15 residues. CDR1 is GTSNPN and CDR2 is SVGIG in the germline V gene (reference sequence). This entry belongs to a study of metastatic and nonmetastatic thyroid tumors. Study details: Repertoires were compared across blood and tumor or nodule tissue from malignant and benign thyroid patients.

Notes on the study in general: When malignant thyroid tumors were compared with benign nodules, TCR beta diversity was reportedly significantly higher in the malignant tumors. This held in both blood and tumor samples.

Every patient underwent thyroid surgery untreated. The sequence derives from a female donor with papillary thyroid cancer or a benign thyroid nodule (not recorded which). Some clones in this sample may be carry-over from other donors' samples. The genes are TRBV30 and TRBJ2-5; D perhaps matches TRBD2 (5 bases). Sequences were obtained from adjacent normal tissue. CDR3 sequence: CAWSRGNSYQETQYF. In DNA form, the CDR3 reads TGCGCCTGGAGTCGGGGAAATTCGTACCAAGAGACCCAGTACTTC.